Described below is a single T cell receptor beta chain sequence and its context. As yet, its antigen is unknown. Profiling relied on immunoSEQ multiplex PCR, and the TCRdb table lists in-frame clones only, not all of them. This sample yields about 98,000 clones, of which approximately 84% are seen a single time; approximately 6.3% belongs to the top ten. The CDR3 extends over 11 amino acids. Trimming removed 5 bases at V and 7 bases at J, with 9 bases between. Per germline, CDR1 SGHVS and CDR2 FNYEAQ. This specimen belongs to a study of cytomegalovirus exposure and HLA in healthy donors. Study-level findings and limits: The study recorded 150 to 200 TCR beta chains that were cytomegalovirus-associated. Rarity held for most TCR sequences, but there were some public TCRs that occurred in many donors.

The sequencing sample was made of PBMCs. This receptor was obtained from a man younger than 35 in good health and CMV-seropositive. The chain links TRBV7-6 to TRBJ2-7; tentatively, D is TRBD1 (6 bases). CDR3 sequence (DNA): TGTGCCAGCAGCGCCGACAGGGAGCAGTACTTC. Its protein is CASSADREQYF.